This TCR beta chain comes out of a study of metastatic and nonmetastatic thyroid tumors (dated by TCRdb to about 2020). Concerning the study at large: The researchers compared repertoires between peripheral blood samples and tumor or nodule tissue samples from patients with malignant or benign thyroid disease. The paper's findings and limits, for the study overall: TCR beta diversity was reported as significantly higher in malignant tumors than in benign nodules, in both blood and tumor samples.

None of the patients had been given any treatment before thyroid surgery. The study retrospectively analysed patient clinical samples collected from the early 2010s to the late 2010s using T-cell receptor beta sequencing. The CDR3 starts with the cysteine, ends with the phenylalanine, and has 17 residues. Just the 51-base CDR3 DNA is kept, in frame starting at base 1. The CDR1 and CDR2 encoded by the germline V gene are MNHEY and SVGAGI. The V end gives up 4 bases and the J end 0 bases, leaving 6 bases in the junction not matched to a gene. Many counts were recorded for this clone. Which antigen it targets is not known. No clone much larger than this one lies a single base away; base qualities are absent. The library was prepared using PCR. The data were produced on an Illumina HiSeq 4000. High-throughput sequencing was used to profile the TCR beta-chain CDR3 region of each patient. For the original study's pipeline: The researchers built a classifier to tell apart papillary thyroid cancer patients with distant metastasis, based on CDR3 differences among clinicopathological groups. To measure repertoire diversity the researchers used the Shannon index, while the Morisita-Horn index served to gauge how similar the tumor and blood repertoires were. TCRdb trimmed public reads at Q25 via fastp, called clones via MiXCR and kept in-frame beta chains. The authors' filters were not applied to this entry. This sample is represented by 50,000 or so clones; approximately 15% of them were singletons. The ten top clones hold 2.5% to 3% of the sample.

The sequence was collected from a female donor with papillary thyroid cancer or a benign thyroid nodule (not recorded which). Some clones in this sample may be carry-over from other donors' samples. The material sequenced was blood. Recombination connected TRBV6-5 to TRBJ2-3; TRBD2 matches 11 bases in the middle. This receptor carries the CDR3 CASSLTSGSWSTDTQYF. The DNA is as follows: TGTGCCAGCAGTTTAACTAGCGGGAGTTGGAGCACAGATACGCAGTATTTT.